This T cell receptor (beta chain) was documented in a study of T cell responses to AZD1222 COVID-19 vaccine. TCRdb's table, derived via immunoSEQ multiplex PCR, lists solely in-frame clones and lacks some. The sample has about 82,000 clones; around 87% are singletons. In the case of this clone: Its antigen is not identified.

The CDR3 covers 15 residues. The germline gives CDR1 SGHTA, CDR2 FQGNSA. Trimming cost V 0 bases and J 0 bases, with 9 bases left between them. Study-level points and caveats: Donor demographics were predominantly white British with a female majority; clonal diversity may be underestimated. Among those given AZD1222, only 6 or 7 were seropositive at baseline. Repertoires were obtained solely post-peak T cell response.

V gene TRBV7-2 combines with J gene TRBJ2-7, with a tentative D call TRBD1 (5 bases). This TCR was sampled from an adult who received the AZD1222 COVID-19 vaccine. Sequences were derived from peripheral blood, sampled 28 days after the second AZD1222 dose. CDR3 sequence reads: CASSLAGLSSYEQYF. The CDR3 bases are TGTGCCAGCAGCTTAGCGGGGCTGAGCTCCTACGAGCAGTACTTC.